This entry lists 31 T cell receptor beta chains sequenced from one sample in a study of T cell changes during pregnancy in multiple sclerosis. Assay used: immunoSEQ multiplex PCR; TCRdb lists only in-frame clones, some missing. This table holds roughly 35,000 clones, 88% found once. This specimen consisted of CD4+ T cells from peripheral blood mononuclear cells, obtained before pregnancy. The receptors shown here come from a female donor with multiple sclerosis, enrolled in a pregnancy study.

This clone was recorded once. The chain combines TRBV6-1 with TRBJ2-5, with a weak D call TRBD2 (6 bases). The CDR3 length is 12 residues. The germline CDR1 and CDR2 sequences are MNHNS and SASEGT. V was cut by 7 bases and J by 2 bases, with 8 bases left in between. The CDR3 sequence is CASTGTQETQYF. In nucleotides, the CDR3 is TGTGCCAGCACCGGGACTCAAGAGACCCAGTACTTC.

The chain has TRBV5-5 and TRBJ1-1; D not certain. Trimming cost V 0 bases and J 4 bases, with 10 bases left between them. The germline gives CDR1 SGHKS, CDR2 YYEKEE (reference sequence). The CDR3 is made up of 14 amino acids. The CDR3 coding sequence is TGTGCCAGCAGCTTGGCAGTAGGGAGCACTGAAGCTTTCTTT. It encodes CASSLAVGSTEAFF.

This clone came up once. The chain employs TRBV5-1 and TRBJ1-3, with no clear D. V shed 1 base and J shed 0 bases, with 11 bases lying between them. Germline CDR1 is SGHRS and CDR2 is YFSETQ. CDR3 length equals 16 residues. CDR3 in amino acids: CASSLSGSFSGNTIYF. The CDR3 DNA reads as TGCGCCAGCAGCTTGAGCGGGAGTTTCTCTGGAAACACCATATATTTT.

The genes are TRBV4-1 and TRBJ1-3; 7 nucleotides line up with TRBD1. Per the germline V gene, CDR1 is MGHRA and CDR2 is YSYEKL. V shed 0 bases, J shed 4 bases, and the junction held 9 bases outside the gene matches. The CDR3 extends over 17 amino acids. The CDR3 nucleotides are TGCGCCAGCAGCCAAGATCCCCGACAGGGCGTGGGAAACACCATATATTTT. Translated: CASSQDPRQGVGNTIYF.

The V call is TRBV11-2, the J call TRBJ2-1; the match to TRBD2 covers 9 bases. V was pared by 2 bases and J by 6 bases, with 14 bases of the junction left unmatched. From germline, CDR1 is SGHAT and CDR2 FQNNGV. This CDR3 region has 18 residues. Written as DNA, the CDR3 is TGTGCCAGCAGCTTATCACTAACTCGACTAGCGGACCTCAATGAGCAGTTCTTC. It specifies CASSLSLTRLADLNEQFF.

J is TRBJ1-1 and V is TRBV6-1, with 11 bases fitting TRBD1. The V gene's germline CDR1 is MNHNS and CDR2 SASEGT. The CDR3 length is 17 residues. Trimming at V came to 4 bases and at J to 3 bases, leaving 10 bases not matched to a gene. CDR3: CASSGAGTGGRDTEAFF. CDR3 nucleotides: TGTGCCAGCAGTGGGGCCGGGACAGGGGGACGGGACACTGAAGCTTTCTTT.

The chain couples TRBV5-1 to TRBJ1-1; D unresolved. Trimming removed 0 bases from V and 4 bases from J, with 10 bases in between. This CDR3 spans 14 amino acids. CDR1 and CDR2 (germline): SGHRS, YFSETQ. CDR3 DNA: TGCGCCAGCAGCTTGGGCGCGGGTGGCACTGAAGCTTTCTTT. This codes for CASSLGAGGTEAFF.

The chain is built from TRBV6-8 and TRBJ2-1; 7 bases are shared with TRBD2. The junction had 9 bases not matched to a gene; V was cut back by 9 bases and J by 1 base. From germline, CDR1 is MNHGY and CDR2 SAAAGT. There are 15 residues in the CDR3. The CDR3, as DNA: TGTGCCAGAAACTTTCCGGGAGGTTCCTACAATGAGCAGTTCTTC. Translation gives CARNFPGGSYNEQFF.

The chain employs TRBV5-4 and TRBJ1-2, with TRBD1 identical over 11 bases. Trimming cost V 0 bases and J 4 bases; bases outside gene matches: 5. Germline CDR1 SGHNT, CDR2 YYREEE (reference sequence). The CDR3 runs 16 residues. Here the CDR3 DNA reads TGTGCCAGCAGCTTGGGAGGGGACAGGGGGAGCTATGGCTACACCTTC. Translating it yields CASSLGGDRGSYGYTF.

The rearrangement uses TRBV4-1 and TRBJ2-7, with 10 nucleotides matching TRBD1. Germline V lookup: CDR1 MGHRA, CDR2 YSYEKL. V was pared by 0 bases and J by 1 base, with 6 bases of the junction left unmatched. CDR3 length: 17 amino acids. CDR3 in amino acids: CASSQDSGTGASYEQYF. CDR3 DNA: TGCGCCAGCAGCCAAGATAGTGGGACAGGGGCATCCTACGAGCAGTACTTC.

The chain joins TRBV6-5 to TRBJ1-5, with TRBD1 as a possible D gene (5 bases). The length of the CDR3 is 15 residues. V was cut by 6 bases and J by 2 bases, with 14 bases left in between. Germline loops: CDR1 MNHEY, CDR2 SVGAGI. Here the CDR3 reads CASRPGSLGNQPQHF. The CDR3 nucleotides are TGTGCCAGCAGGCCAGGGTCATTAGGCAATCAGCCCCAGCATTTT.

This chain links TRBV6-4 with TRBJ1-2, with 10 bases matching TRBD1. The germline V gene has CDR1 MRHNA and CDR2 SNTAGT. CDR3 length: 17 residues. J was trimmed by 2 bases and V by 8 bases; bases with no gene match: 14. CDR3 sequence: CASGGTGTGAKNYGYTF. CDR3 bases: TGTGCCAGCGGAGGGACCGGGACAGGGGCTAAAAACTATGGCTACACCTTC.

The gene calls are TRBV7-6 and TRBJ2-5, with D unclear. The V and J ends lost 5 bases and 1 base respectively, with 14 bases between them. Germline V gene sequence: CDR1 SGHVS, CDR2 FNYEAQ. CDR3 length equals 15 residues. CDR3 sequence (DNA): TGTGCCAGCAGCCCCCGATCGGGTGGCCAAGAGACCCAGTACTTC. Translating it yields CASSPRSGGQETQYF.

The gene calls are TRBV18 and TRBJ1-4; D is possibly TRBD1 (5 bases). The germline gives CDR1 KGHSH, CDR2 LQKENI. There are 15 residues in the CDR3. V dropped 4 bases and J dropped 3 bases, with 12 bases sitting between them. CDR3 in amino acids: CASSQGRTSNEKLFF. For the CDR3, the DNA is TGTGCCAGCTCACAGGGGCGGACCTCTAATGAAAAACTGTTTTTT.

The chain carries TRBV7-5 and TRBJ1-2; TRBD1 is the table's D call and was not checked against the DNA. TRBV7-5 is given as a pseudogene. The CDR3 consists of 16 residues. As DNA, the CDR3 is TGTGTCAGAAGCTTCCCCCCTCGGACAGGGGGACTTGGCTACACCTTC. Its protein product is CVRSFPPRTGGLGYTF.

This clone was counted a single time. Mismatch with germline at one junction end may stem from a read error. This chain joins TRBV2 and TRBJ1-5; TRBD1 agrees at 10 bases. This CDR3 is 16 amino acids long. Germline values: CDR1 SNHLY, CDR2 FYNNEI. The CDR3 protein is CASSETGQGSKQPQHF. The CDR3 nucleotides read TGTGCCAGCAGTGAGACGGGACAGGGGAGCAAACAGCCCCAGCATTTT.

The V and J genes are TRBV6-1 and TRBJ2-7; 11 nucleotides line up with TRBD1. J was trimmed by 6 bases and V by 2 bases; bases with no gene match: 3. Germline V CDR1 and CDR2: MNHNS, SASEGT. The CDR3 has 14 residues. The chain's CDR3 is CASSEWTGGGEQYF. The CDR3 DNA reads TGTGCCAGCAGTGAATGGACAGGGGGCGGCGAGCAGTACTTC.

V is TRBV19 and J is TRBJ2-5; 14 nucleotides match TRBD2. Germline CDR1 reads LNHDA; CDR2 reads SQIVND (reference sequence). J gave up 4 bases and V 4 bases, and 2 bases lay outside the gene matches. The CDR3 is 15 residues long. The CDR3 loop reads CASSTGTSGRETQYF. The CDR3 DNA follows: TGTGCCAGTAGTACCGGGACTAGCGGGAGAGAGACCCAGTACTTC.

The chain links TRBV18 to TRBJ2-7, with 7 bases matching TRBD1. Germline CDR1 and CDR2: KGHSH and LQKENI. V was pared by 3 bases and J by 3 bases, with 5 bases of the junction left unmatched. The CDR3 extends over 14 amino acids. The CDR3 is CASSPRGQSYEQYF. CDR3 nucleotide sequence: TGTGCCAGCTCACCCCGGGGACAGAGCTACGAGCAGTACTTC.

The chain uses TRBV30 and TRBJ2-3; TRBD2 aligns across 13 bases. The CDR3 is made up of 19 amino acids. Germline V lookup: CDR1 GTSNPN, CDR2 SVGIG (reference sequence). Losses at the gene ends were 2 bases for V and 0 bases for J; bases not matched to a gene: 11. The CDR3 protein is CAWSSGTSGASSSTDTQYF. CDR3 DNA: TGTGCCTGGAGTTCCGGGACTAGCGGGGCCTCGTCTAGCACAGATACGCAGTATTTT.

V and J are TRBV9 and TRBJ2-3, with D perhaps TRBD2 (5 bases). Germline CDR1 reads SGDLS; CDR2 reads YYNGEE. The CDR3 contains 14 residues. V was shortened by 0 bases and J by 5 bases, with 10 bases between the two germline ends. CDR3 residues: CASSVVGRKDTQYF. The CDR3 bases are TGTGCCAGCAGCGTAGTGGGGAGAAAAGATACGCAGTATTTT.

The chain is built from TRBV18 and TRBJ1-1; 9 bases match TRBD1. The V gene end was trimmed by 6 bases and the J gene end by 0 bases; junction bases not matched to a gene: 8. This CDR3 contains 16 residues. Per the germline V gene, CDR1 is KGHSH and CDR2 is LQKENI. The CDR3 bases are TGTGCCAGCTCCCAACAGGGGGCCGGGATGAACACTGAAGCTTTCTTT. Protein: CASSQQGAGMNTEAFF.

The chain is built from TRBV19 and TRBJ1-3, with D unclear. Trimming cost V 10 bases and J 0 bases, with 4 bases left between them. Germline lookup yields CDR1 LNHDA and CDR2 SQIVND (reference sequence). This CDR3 comprises 11 residues. This chain's CDR3 is CATNSGNTIYF. The CDR3, as DNA: TGTGCCACCAACTCTGGAAACACCATATATTTT.

This sequence joins TRBV30 and TRBJ1-2; 7 nucleotides match TRBD1. The CDR3 loop spans 16 amino acids. V lost 1 base to trimming and J lost 8 bases; unmatched junction nucleotides: 16. The germline gives CDR1 GTSNPN, CDR2 SVGIG (reference sequence). The DNA of the CDR3 is TGTGCCTGGAGTGAGGGGCTCGGCAGGGGGGTAGACGGCTACACCTTC. Encoded protein: CAWSEGLGRGVDGYTF.

The V call is TRBV18, the J call TRBJ2-4; TRBD2 matches at 7 bases. Germline CDR1 and CDR2: KGHSH and LQKENI. This CDR3 has 18 amino acids. V shed 2 bases and J 0 bases; nucleotides not matched to a gene: 10. CDR3 loop: CASSPRSWGGLAKNIQYF. The CDR3 DNA is TGTGCCAGCTCACCAAGGAGCTGGGGAGGGCTAGCCAAAAACATTCAGTACTTC.

This clone has more than one count but fewer than ten. This rearrangement joins TRBV5-6 to TRBJ1-1; a possible D gene is TRBD1 (6 bases). This CDR3 is built from 17 residues. Germline V gene lookup returns CDR1 SGHDT and CDR2 YYEEEE. The V end lost 2 bases, the J end lost 1 base, and 18 bases lay between the germline ends. This chain's CDR3 is CASSLGRGVMGNTEAFF. CDR3 in DNA: TGTGCCAGCAGCTTAGGGAGGGGGGTAATGGGGAACACTGAAGCTTTCTTT.

The V call is TRBV7-9, the J call TRBJ2-1; TRBD2 matches at 8 bases. This CDR3 is 15 amino acids long. Unmatched junction bases numbered 4, after V lost 3 bases and J lost 3 bases. CDR1 and CDR2 from the germline V gene are SEHNR and FQNEAQ (reference sequence). CDR3 in DNA: TGTGCCAGCAGCTTCCAAGCGGGAGTCTACAATGAGCAGTTCTTC. Translated, it gives CASSFQAGVYNEQFF.

The chain uses TRBV7-2 and TRBJ2-3; 13 bases line up with TRBD2. CDR1 and CDR2 from the germline V gene are SGHTA and FQGNSA. V shed 3 bases, J shed 0 bases, and the junction held 6 bases outside the gene matches. The CDR3 spans 18 residues. As DNA, the CDR3 is TGTGCCAGCAGCTTGGGACTAGCGGGACCTCTTAGCACAGATACGCAGTATTTT. Amino acids: CASSLGLAGPLSTDTQYF.

V and J are TRBV14 and TRBJ2-7; TRBD2 aligns across 10 bases. The CDR3 has 16 residues. V lost 1 base and J lost 4; bases outside the gene matches: 7. Looked up from germline, CDR1 is SGHDN and CDR2 is FVKESK. The CDR3, as DNA: TGTGCCAGCAGCCAAGGTCTGGCTAGCGGGGGATACGAGCAGTACTTC. Protein sequence: CASSQGLASGGYEQYF.

The chain couples TRBV10-1 to TRBJ1-2, with TRBD1 matching over 9 bases. This CDR3 comprises 15 residues. Trimming at V came to 4 bases and at J to 3 bases, leaving 6 bases not matched to a gene. The germline CDR1 and CDR2 sequences are WNHNN and SYGVQD (reference sequence). CDR3 nucleotides: TGCGCCAGCAGTGGAGGGACAGGGTCGGACTATGGCTACACCTTC. Protein product: CASSGGTGSDYGYTF.

This chain connects TRBV2 to TRBJ1-3; 10 nucleotides line up with TRBD1. V was clipped by 7 bases and J by 2 bases; unmatched bases: 5. The CDR3 totals 15 residues. From germline, CDR1 is SNHLY and CDR2 FYNNEI. CDR3 amino acids: CASKEGQGTGNTIYF. DNA for the CDR3: TGTGCCAGCAAGGAGGGACAGGGGACTGGAAACACCATATATTTT.